This T cell receptor (beta chain) derives from a study of shared clonotypes between healthy human individuals. Method: immunoSEQ multiplex PCR; TCRdb's copy keeps in-frame clones and lacks some. The table has hundreds of thousands of clones, just over 95% seen once; the top ten hold over 0.2%. V gave up 6 bases and J gave up 0 bases, with 12 bases separating them. The CDR3 runs 14 residues. Germline V gene data show CDR1 as MNHNS and CDR2 as SASEGT. Selected positively for CCR7 and CD45RO-negative, naive CD8 cells excluded terminally differentiated effector memory CD45RA+ cells. The J gene is TRBJ2-7, the V gene TRBV6-1; no definite D call. Sequences were obtained from naive CD8+ T cells sorted from blood. The origin of this receptor is a man aged 25-45 years in good health. The CDR3 spells CASRWTESSYEQYF. CDR3 in DNA: TGTGCCAGCAGATGGACCGAGAGCTCCTACGAGCAGTACTTC.